A selection of T cell receptor beta chains follows, all from one sample in a study of shared clonotypes between healthy human individuals. Generated by immunoSEQ multiplex PCR, the TCRdb table keeps only in-frame clones and is missing some. The sample shows roughly 2.1 million clones, 90% to 95% of them seen only once. The material sequenced was naive CD8+ T cells from PBMCs. The receptors shown here come from a young man in good health. Some clones in this sample may be carry-over from other donors' samples. Both conserved end residues are part of each CDR3. D genes are given only for firm matches. Size is stated for part of the rows, as once, few or many counts, or as a class when the clone is expanded.

TRBD1,TRBJ1-1,few,TRBV29-1,TGCAGCGTAAAGGACAGGGATGACACTGAAGCTTTCTTT,CSVKDRDDTEAFF
NA,TRBJ2-6,NA,TRBV6-4,TGTGCCAGCAGTCCAGGGACTGGGGCCAACGTCCTGACTTTC,CASSPGTGANVLTF
TRBD1,TRBJ1-5,NA,TRBV5-1,TGCGCCAGCAGCTTCAGGGGGGATAGCAATCAGCCCCAGCATTTT,CASSFRGDSNQPQHF
NA,TRBJ2-7,NA,TRBV6-5,TGTGCCAGCAGTTTTGCAGGAAACGAGCAGTACTTC,CASSFAGNEQYF
TRBD2,TRBJ2-7,NA,TRBV11-2,TGTGCCAGCAGCTTAAATGTTGGGCTAGCGGATTACTACGAGCAGTACTTC,CASSLNVGLADYYEQYF
NA,TRBJ2-2,NA,TRBV25-1,TGTGCCAGCAAAGGCAGCGGGTACGGGGAGCTGTTTTTT,CASKGSGYGELFF
NA,TRBJ1-1,NA,TRBV27,TGTGCCAGCAGTTTAACCGGCGGACAAGGATGGTCGGGCACTGAAGCTTTCTTT,CASSLTGGQGWSGTEAFF
TRBD1,TRBJ2-7,NA,TRBV7-9,TGTGCCAGCAGCTTAGGTCCGGGCAGGGGGCTGAGCGAGCAGTACTTC,CASSLGPGRGLSEQYF
TRBD1,TRBJ2-7,NA,TRBV27,TGTGCCAGCAGTCTGTGGACAGGCCACTACGAGCAGTACTTC,CASSLWTGHYEQYF
NA,TRBJ2-5,once,TRBV7-6,TGTGCCAGCAGCCCAGCACTGGGTAGGGAGACCCAGTACTTC,CASSPALGRETQYF
NA,TRBJ2-3,once,TRBV11-2,TGTGCCAGCAGCTTTACGTTGGCGGCCACAGATACGCAGTATTTT,CASSFTLAATDTQYF
NA,TRBJ1-2,NA,TRBV4-1,TGCGCCAGCAGCCAAGGTACCTATGGCTACACCTTC,CASSQGTYGYTF
NA,TRBJ1-5,NA,TRBV27,TGTGCCAGCAGTCCCATATTTAGATCGAAACAGCCCCAGCATTTT,CASSPIFRSKQPQHF
TRBD2,TRBJ2-5,NA,TRBV9,TGTGCCAGCAGCGTAGGTGGACTAGCGGGTGGTGAGACCCAGTACTTC,CASSVGGLAGGETQYF
NA,TRBJ1-5,NA,TRBV19,TGTGCCAGTAGTATAGATCTGGAACAGCCCCAGCATTTT,CASSIDLEQPQHF
NA,TRBJ2-5,NA,TRBV11-2,TGTGCCAGCAGCTTAGACTCTCCCTGGGTAGAAGAAGGAGAGACCCAGTACTTC,CASSLDSPWVEEGETQYF
TRBD2,TRBJ2-7,once,TRBV7-6,TGTGCCAGCAGCTTAGCGGGGGCGGGAGGGTTCAACGAGCAGTACTTC,CASSLAGAGGFNEQYF
NA,TRBJ2-7,NA,TRBV7-9,TGTGCCAGCAGCTCTAGGGACTTTTACGAGCAGTACTTC,CASSSRDFYEQYF
NA,TRBJ2-1,NA,TRBV7-6,TGTGCCAGCAGCCCGGGGACGGCCTCCTACAATGAGCAGTTCTTC,CASSPGTASYNEQFF
NA,TRBJ2-1,NA,TRBV7-8,TGTGCCAGCAGCTTAGAGGGGCACTGGGACACAGCGCATCACAATGAGCAGTTCTTC,CASSLEGHWDTAHHNEQFF
NA,TRBJ2-7,NA,TRBV7-9,TGTGCCAGCAGCTCGCCGGCGGGACTCTACGAGCAGTACTTC,CASSSPAGLYEQYF
TRBD2,TRBJ2-5,NA,TRBV7-9,TGTGCCAGCAGCCATCCGGGACTAGACCTCCAAGAGACCCAGTACTTC,CASSHPGLDLQETQYF
TRBD2,TRBJ2-7,NA,TRBV7-9,TGTGCCAGCAGCGCCGGGGGAGCGGGAGTCTACGAGCAGTACTTC,CASSAGGAGVYEQYF